These 11 T cell receptor beta chains originate from one sample sequenced in a study of T cells in Graves' hyperthyroidism and ophthalmopathy. Researchers took RNA transcripts and amplified the TCR beta CDR3 regions from them. Using the HTBI primer set, a first-round RT-PCR was run on the TCR CDR3. TCRdb recomputed calls from the multiplex PCR reads with MiXCR, one row per CDR3 protein. The top ten hold about a quarter of the sample, which has around 400,000 distinct CDR3 sequences, about a sixth seen once. The sample consisted of blood. These receptors were collected from a woman aged 18-35 years with Graves' hyperthyroidism that later progressed to Graves' ophthalmopathy.

This clonotype was found many times. The V call is TRBV6-1, the J call TRBJ1-4; TRBD1 is a possible D gene (5 bases). Germline lookup yields CDR1 MNHNS and CDR2 SASEGT. This CDR3 has 13 residues. V lost 6 bases, J lost 4 bases, and 9 bases lay in between. CDR3 DNA: TGTGCCAGCAGCAAGACAGTTAATGAAAAACTGTTTTTT. Amino acid sequence: CASSKTVNEKLFF.

As concerns this clonotype: This may be a read error: a much more frequent sequence differs by one nucleotide. The chain is built from TRBV7-9 and TRBJ2-3; D uncertain. CDR3 length: 15 residues. CDR1 SEHNR and CDR2 FQNEAQ come from the germline V gene (reference sequence). CDR3 sequence: CASGLSPASTDTQYF. In nucleotides, the CDR3 is TGTGCCAGCGGCTTATCACCGGCTAGCACAGATACGCAGTATTTT. Combining the CDR3 with reference TRBV7-9 and TRBJ2-3 gives the whole variable domain DTGVSQNPRHKITKRGQNVTFRCDPISEHNRLYWYRQTLGQGPEFLTYFQNEAQLEKSRLLSDRFSAERPKGSFSTLEIQRTEQGDSAMYLCASGLSPASTDTQYFGPGTRLTVL.

The sample holds a few counts of this clonotype. The CDR3 DNA is TGTGCCAGCAGCATTAGTACAGGGGTAGATGAAAAACTGTTTTTT. It is translated as CASSISTGVDEKLFF. The J gene is TRBJ1-4, the V gene TRBV7-9; 7 nucleotides match TRBD1. CDR3 length: 15 residues. Germline CDR1 reads SEHNR; CDR2 reads FQNEAQ (reference sequence). Trimming took 5 bases from V and 6 from J; bases not matched to a gene: 9.

This clonotype was observed at least ten times. V usage is TRBV11-2 and J usage is TRBJ2-7; possibly TRBD1 or TRBD2 for D (5 bases each). V gave up 6 bases and J gave up 4 bases, with 13 bases separating them. The CDR3 sequence is 13 residues long. In germline, CDR1 is SGHAT, CDR2 FQNNGV. In nucleotides, the CDR3 is TGTGCCAGCAGGACCGGGACGGCTTACGAGCAGTACTTC. Translating it yields CASRTGTAYEQYF.

This chain joins TRBV7-3 and TRBJ2-6, with D perhaps matching TRBD1 (6 bases). Germline V gives CDR1 SGHTA, CDR2 FQGTGA. V was shortened by 5 bases and J by 0 bases, with 11 bases between the two germline ends. There are 16 residues in the CDR3. CDR3 sequence (DNA): TGTGCCAGCAGCCAGGACAGAAGCTCTGGGGCCAACGTCCTGACTTTC. Translated: CASSQDRSSGANVLTF. The full variable domain, completed using reference TRBV7-3 and TRBJ2-6, is GAGVSQTPSNKVTEKGKYVELRCDPISGHTALYWYRQSLGQGPEFLIYFQGTGAADDSGLPNDRFFAVRPEGSVSTLKIQRTERGDSAVYLCASSQDRSSGANVLTFGAGSRLTVL.

This clonotype was observed a few times. The chain employs TRBV19 and TRBJ2-7, with 9 bases fitting TRBD2. Per the germline V gene, CDR1 is LNHDA and CDR2 is SQIVND (reference sequence). J was trimmed by 7 bases and V by 6 bases; bases with no gene match: 10. The CDR3 has 14 residues. CDR3 in amino acids: CASRESGRKEEQYF. CDR3 nucleotides: TGTGCCAGTAGGGAAAGCGGGAGGAAGGAGGAGCAGTACTTC.

The chain couples TRBV19 to TRBJ1-1, with unresolved D. V gave up 7 bases and J gave up 6 bases, with 24 bases separating them. Looked up from germline, CDR1 is LNHDA and CDR2 is SQIVND (reference sequence). CDR3 size: 16 residues. CDR3: CASTTDPRARYSEAFF. CDR3 DNA: TGTGCCAGTACTACTGACCCGAGGGCCAGGTACTCTGAAGCTTTCTTT.

This clonotype was counted many times. The chain combines TRBV14 with TRBJ2-5; D gene ambiguous. CDR3 size: 14 residues. Germline V gives CDR1 SGHDN, CDR2 FVKESK. V was trimmed by 5 bases and J by 3 bases, leaving 13 bases between them. Here the CDR3 DNA reads TGTGCCAGCAGCGTAAGGGCAGTCAAAGAGACCCAGTACTTC. Translated: CASSVRAVKETQYF.

Here the CDR3 DNA reads TGCAGCTACCTAGCGGGAGGTCGATACGAGCAGTACTTC. This translates into CSYLAGGRYEQYF. The chain combines TRBV29-1 with TRBJ2-7, with 11 bases aligning to TRBD2. The CDR3 spans 13 residues. The germline V gene has CDR1 SQVTM and CDR2 ANQGSEA. The junction had 7 bases not matched to a gene; V was cut back by 8 bases and J by 4 bases.

This clonotype was observed many times. V gene TRBV5-1 combines with J gene TRBJ1-5; D is uncertain. V lost 0 bases to trimming and J lost 6 bases, with 10 bases between them. Germline CDR1 reads SGHRS; CDR2 reads YFSETQ. CDR3 size: 14 residues. The CDR3 sequence is CASSLEPEGQPQHF. CDR3 in DNA: TGCGCCAGCAGCTTGGAGCCAGAAGGTCAGCCCCAGCATTTT.

There are many counts of this clonotype. V is TRBV28 and J is TRBJ2-1; 10 bases match TRBD2. Germline values: CDR1 MDHEN, CDR2 SYDVKM. CDR3 length: 18 residues. After removal of 7 bases from V and 5 bases from J, the junction contained 17 bases not matched to a gene. The CDR3 reads CASKPSPPSGRSDNEQFF. DNA for the CDR3: TGTGCCAGCAAACCTTCGCCGCCTAGCGGGAGAAGTGACAATGAGCAGTTCTTC.